This T cell receptor (beta chain) is drawn from a study of T cells in Graves' hyperthyroidism and ophthalmopathy. The junction had 2 bases not matched to a gene; V was cut back by 6 bases and J by 1 base. Per the germline V gene, CDR1 is SGHRS and CDR2 is YFSETQ. The CDR3 is 13 residues long. TCR beta CDR3 sequences were amplified from RNA transcripts. With the HTBI primer set, the TCR CDR3 went through a first round of RT-PCR. A single record per CDR3 protein comes from TCRdb applying MiXCR to the multiplex PCR reads. The table records under 450,000 distinct CDR3 sequences, 17% of them present only once. This clonotype was detected only a few times.

The material sequenced was blood. The TCR originated in a woman younger than 45 with Graves' hyperthyroidism that later progressed to Graves' ophthalmopathy. The rearrangement links TRBV5-1 to TRBJ2-3, with TRBD1 matching over 7 bases. The CDR3 DNA reads as TGCGCCAGCAACGACAGGGGCACAGATACGCAGTATTTT. Its translation: CASNDRGTDTQYF.